The rows below give T cell receptor beta chains drawn from one sample of a study of blood T cell repertoires in COVID-19. Assay used: immunoSEQ multiplex PCR; TCRdb lists only in-frame clones, some missing. The table lists under 70,000 clones, around 91% of them singletons. Sequenced sample: peripheral blood. All receptors come from a man aged 60 to 75 with active COVID-19. CDR3s leave out the opening cysteine and the closing phenylalanine or tryptophan.

>TRBV5-1|TRBJ2-2
ASSFGGQEELF
>TRBV5-1|TRBJ2-2
ASRTGLHANTGELF
>TRBV29-1|TRBJ1-5
SVGGQGVQPQH
>TRBV6-2/TRBV6-3|TRBJ2-7
ASSYPSLGPYEQY
>TRBV5-4|TRBJ2-7
ASSLATDSLGTGEQY
>TRBV15|TRBJ1-2
ATSRAGDGYT
>TRBV11-2|TRBJ2-2
ASSPRTSAIFTGELF
>TRBV27|TRBJ1-3
ASSLGSGSGNTIY
>TRBV2|TRBJ2-7
ASSAQGYEQY
>TRBV7-2|TRBJ2-1
ASKKGRDSYNEQF
>TRBV5-1|TRBJ2-1
ASSHSRLGDEQF
>TRBV27|TRBJ2-3
ASMRATSTDTQY
>TRBV4-1|TRBJ2-5
ASSLSTLGTSGGYQETQY